Below are 30 T cell receptor beta chains sequenced from a single sample in a study of CD8 T cells in Susac syndrome. Random hexamers were used to reverse transcribe the RNA input (roughly 0.5 to 1 ug). TCRdb reprocessed the immunoSEQ multiplex PCR reads with MiXCR, giving one entry per CDR3 protein. The data contain more than 95,000 distinct CDR3 sequences, about 92% of them singletons. The material sequenced was CD8+ T cells from PBMCs. The receptors originated from a human donor with multiple sclerosis.

The chain links TRBV10-3 to TRBJ2-3; 7 bases are a match to TRBD1. Germline assignment: CDR1 ENHRY and CDR2 SYGVKD. Trimming took 9 bases from V and 1 from J; bases not matched to a gene: 10. This CDR3 comprises 15 residues. The CDR3, as DNA: TGTGCCATAACTTCGGATGGACAGGGCACAGATACGCAGTATTTT. Protein product: CAITSDGQGTDTQYF.

For the CDR3, the DNA is TGTGCCAGCAGCCCCCCTTGGGTCGCGAACACCGGGGAGCTGTTTTTT. Amino acids: CASSPPWVANTGELFF. The rearrangement uses TRBV3-1 and TRBJ2-2; D unresolved. Germline CDR1 LGHDT, CDR2 YNNKEL (reference sequence). The ends were cut back, 4 bases at V and 0 bases at J, with 12 bases in the middle. CDR3 length: 16 amino acids.

The chain employs TRBV5-6 and TRBJ2-7, with 10 nucleotides matching TRBD2. Germline loops: CDR1 SGHDT, CDR2 YYEEEE. After removal of 4 bases from V and 6 bases from J, the junction contained 10 bases not matched to a gene. The CDR3 sequence is 15 residues long. DNA for the CDR3: TGTGCCAGCAGCCCTGGGCTAGCGGGAGTCGGCGAGCAGTACGTC. This codes for CASSPGLAGVGEQYV.

J is TRBJ2-7 and V is TRBV12-3 or TRBV12-4; D unresolved. V lost 5 bases to trimming and J lost 6 bases, with 17 bases between them. The CDR3 has 14 amino acids. CDR3 in amino acids: CASSHPGPQSEQYF. In nucleotides, the CDR3 is TGTGCCAGCAGTCATCCCGGGCCCCAGTCCGAGCAGTACTTC.

This clonotype was found a few times. The chain links TRBV19 to TRBJ1-1, with D possibly TRBD1 on 6 matching bases. V lost 0 bases, J lost 8 bases, and 13 bases lay in between. Germline loops: CDR1 LNHDA, CDR2 SQIVND (reference sequence). The CDR3 spans 14 residues. CDR3 amino acids: CASSIDWGPAEAFF. The CDR3 coding sequence is TGTGCCAGTAGTATAGATTGGGGGCCGGCGGAAGCTTTCTTT.

The rearrangement joins TRBV20-1 to TRBJ2-5, with TRBD2 identical over 12 bases. V dropped 4 bases and J dropped 4; count of bases not matched to a gene: 10. Germline V gene sequence: CDR1 DFQATT, CDR2 SNEGSKA (reference sequence). The length of the CDR3 is 16 residues. Written as DNA, the CDR3 is TGCAGTGCTAAACACTCGGGACTAGCGGGTTTAGAGACCCAGTACTTC. This codes for CSAKHSGLAGLETQYF.

The chain couples TRBV24-1 to TRBJ2-5; TRBD1 agrees at 11 bases. J gave up 5 bases and V 4 bases, and 14 bases lay outside the gene matches. Germline CDR1 KGHDR, CDR2 SFDVKD. The CDR3 covers 18 residues. The CDR3 DNA reads TGTGCCACCAGTGACTCCTCCGGGACAGGGGGGGATCCGGAGACCCAGTACTTC. Its protein is CATSDSSGTGGDPETQYF.

The V gene is TRBV4-1, the J gene TRBJ2-3, with TRBD2 matching over 10 bases. The CDR3 covers 15 residues. J gave up 6 bases and V 1 base, and 4 bases lay outside the gene matches. In germline, CDR1 is MGHRA, CDR2 YSYEKL. The CDR3 DNA sequence: TGCGCCAGCAGCCAAGGGACTAGCGGCCTCGATACGCAGTATTTT. Its protein is CASSQGTSGLDTQYF.

The chain combines TRBV2 with TRBJ2-7; D not certain. Germline loops: CDR1 SNHLY, CDR2 FYNNEI. The CDR3 spans 13 residues. With 3 bases removed from V and 0 bases from J, the gap between germline ends came to 6 bases. In nucleotides, the CDR3 is TGTGCCAGCAGTGATGGGTCCTCCTACGAGCAGTACGTC. Protein product: CASSDGSSYEQYV.

This clonotype was detected once. The CDR3 sequence is CASSLSPGNEKLFF. CDR3 sequence (DNA): TGTGCCAGCAGCTTATCGCCAGGGAATGAAAAACTGTTTTTT. The chain links TRBV13 to TRBJ1-4; D may be TRBD1 (5 bases). This CDR3 spans 14 amino acids. V was trimmed by 2 bases and J by 5 bases, leaving 9 bases between them. Germline values: CDR1 PRHDT, CDR2 FYEKMQ (reference sequence).

J is TRBJ2-7 and V is TRBV6-5; TRBD2 aligns across 9 bases. CDR3 size: 15 residues. V trimming: 6 bases; J trimming: 5 bases; junction bases outside the gene matches: 11. Germline V lookup: CDR1 MNHEY, CDR2 SVGAGI. This chain's CDR3 is CASSVDFSGSNEQYV. The CDR3 region has the DNA TGTGCCAGCAGCGTCGACTTTAGCGGGAGTAACGAGCAGTACGTC.

The chain uses TRBV28 and TRBJ2-1, with D hard to call. CDR1 and CDR2 from the germline V gene are MDHEN and SYDVKM. V was cut by 6 bases and J by 8 bases, with 14 bases left in between. The CDR3 totals 13 residues. The CDR3 protein is CASSPPALDEQFF. DNA for the CDR3: TGTGCCAGCAGCCCCCCGGCGCTCGATGAGCAGTTCTTC. Based on the CDR3 plus reference TRBV28 and TRBJ2-1, the full variable domain is DVKVTQSSRYLVKRTGEKVFLECVQDMDHENMFWYRQDPGLGLRLIYFSYDVKMKEKGDIPEGYSVSREKKERFSLILESASTNQTSMYLCASSPPALDEQFFGPGTRLTVL.

J is TRBJ1-3 and V is TRBV25-1; 8 bases map to TRBD1. The V segment lost 4 bases and the J segment 2 bases; nucleotides outside the gene matches: 7. CDR1 and CDR2 from the germline V gene are MGHDK and SYGVNS. The CDR3 loop spans 16 amino acids. The CDR3 bases are TGTGCCAGCAGTGCGTCCAGGGGGCAGACTGGAAACACCATATATTTT. Protein: CASSASRGQTGNTIYF.

The chain combines TRBV27 with TRBJ1-6, with D unclear. Deletions cut 4 bases from V and 9 bases from J, with 10 bases between. Germline V gives CDR1 MNHEY, CDR2 SMNVEV (reference sequence). The CDR3 runs 13 residues. CDR3 amino acids: CASSYGLGSPLHF. The DNA of the CDR3 is TGTGCCAGCAGTTACGGTTTGGGTTCACCCCTCCACTTT.

As regards this clonotype: Compared with germline, one end of the junction differs, possibly owing to a read error. The rearrangement joins TRBV12-3 or TRBV12-4 to TRBJ1-2, with a weak D call TRBD1 (6 bases). The CDR3 sequence is 14 residues long. The CDR3: CASSLETGSRGYTF. DNA for the CDR3: TGTGCCAGCAGCTTAGAAACAGGGAGTCGGGGCTACACCTTC.

The rearrangement uses TRBV6-1 and TRBJ2-7; TRBD1 agrees at 8 bases. From germline, CDR1 is MNHNS and CDR2 SASEGT. The CDR3 is 14 amino acids. Trimming cost V 6 bases and J 0 bases; bases outside gene matches: 4. The CDR3 protein is CASRVRGRSYEQYF. CDR3 coding DNA: TGTGCCAGCAGGGTCAGGGGGCGCTCCTACGAGCAGTACTTC.

The rearrangement uses TRBV20-1 and TRBJ2-1; D is perhaps TRBD2 (5 bases). V was pared by 3 bases and J by 7 bases, with 13 bases between. This CDR3 has 13 amino acids. From germline, CDR1 is DFQATT and CDR2 SNEGSKA (reference sequence). In DNA, the CDR3 is TGCAGTGCTAGGCCGCCGGGGAGTAATGAGCAGTTCTTC. Its translation is CSARPPGSNEQFF.

The chain carries TRBV5-5 and TRBJ1-5, with 8 bases that match TRBD1. Germline CDR1 and CDR2: SGHKS and YYEKEE (reference sequence). The CDR3 has 16 amino acids. Trimming took 4 bases from V and 1 from J; bases not matched to a gene: 7. CDR3 protein: CASSMTGVRSNQPQHF. The CDR3 nucleotides read TGTGCCAGCAGCATGACAGGGGTGAGGAGCAATCAGCCCCAGCATTTT.

This rearrangement joins TRBV25-1 to TRBJ2-1, with 9 bases matching TRBD2. Germline V gene data show CDR1 as MGHDK and CDR2 as SYGVNS. Trimming took 10 bases from V and 2 from J; bases not matched to a gene: 12. This CDR3 region has 16 residues. CDR3 residues: CATSRRPSGTYNEQFF. In nucleotides, the CDR3 is TGTGCCACGTCCCGGCGCCCTAGCGGGACCTACAATGAGCAGTTCTTC.

This chain joins TRBV29-1 and TRBJ2-7; either TRBD1 or TRBD2 may fit D (7 bases each). CDR3 length equals 13 residues. Between the trimmed V and J ends, which lost 7 bases and 3 bases, there was a span of 16 bases. In germline, CDR1 is SQVTM, CDR2 ANQGSEA. This chain's CDR3 is CSGGGGKSYEQYF. The CDR3 DNA reads as TGCAGCGGGGGAGGGGGCAAGAGCTACGAGCAGTACTTC.

This clonotype was seen a single time. The chain is built from TRBV4-2 and TRBJ2-2; 16 bases map to TRBD2. There are 21 residues in the CDR3. CDR1 LGHNA and CDR2 YNFKEQ come from the germline V gene. V shed 5 bases and J 4 bases; nucleotides not matched to a gene: 16. DNA for the CDR3: TGTGCCAGCAGCAGCTACGATACCGGGACTAGCGGGAGGGGGGGCACCGGGGAGCTGTTTTTT. It yields the protein CASSSYDTGTSGRGGTGELFF.

The CDR3 region is CASSLVGGPSSRTDTQYF. Here the CDR3 DNA reads TGCGCCAGCAGCTTGGTGGGGGGCCCTAGCAGCCGCACAGATACGCAGTATTTT. V gene TRBV5-1 combines with J gene TRBJ2-3; D may be TRBD1 or TRBD2 (6 bases each). The CDR3 is 18 residues long. V lost 0 bases, J lost 1 base, and 18 bases lay in between. The germline V gene encodes CDR1 SGHRS and CDR2 YFSETQ.

This chain connects TRBV3-1 to TRBJ2-7; D call uncertain. Germline loops: CDR1 LGHDT, CDR2 YNNKEL (reference sequence). Trimming shortened V by 2 bases and J by 6 bases, and 14 bases separated the two germline ends. The CDR3 totals 14 residues. The CDR3 bases are TGTGCCAGCAGCCAACTCGGCCAGCCGTTCGAGCAGTACTTC. The encoded protein is CASSQLGQPFEQYF.

In regard to this clonotype: The junction differs from germline at one of its ends, possibly a read error. The rearrangement uses TRBV10-2 and TRBJ2-5; TRBD2 matches 14 bases. Germline V gene lookup returns CDR1 WSHSY and CDR2 SAAADI. The CDR3 has 15 amino acids. CDR3 region: CASSGLAGGREPQYF. The CDR3, as DNA: TGCGCCAGCAGCGGACTAGCGGGGGGCCGAGAGCCCCAGTACTTC.

The chain joins TRBV7-6 to TRBJ1-1; no firm D call. The germline V gene has CDR1 SGHVS and CDR2 FNYEAQ. Trimming pared 2 bases from V and 1 base from J, leaving 5 bases between. The CDR3 consists of 13 residues. CDR3 in amino acids: CASSLYTNTEAFF. The CDR3 DNA sequence: TGTGCCAGCAGCTTATATACGAACACTGAAGCTTTCTTT.

V is TRBV6-2 or TRBV6-3 and J is TRBJ1-2; TRBD1 matches 7 bases. The CDR3 runs to 14 residues. V trimming: 7 bases; J trimming: 3 bases; junction bases outside the gene matches: 8. Looked up from germline, CDR1 is MNHEY and CDR2 is SVGEGT. CDR3 sequence: CASMLGQLYYGYTF. CDR3 DNA sequence: TGTGCCAGCATGCTGGGACAGCTCTACTATGGCTACACCTTC.

The gene calls are TRBV20-1 and TRBJ2-5; 8 positions match TRBD1. The CDR3 covers 12 residues. V was pared by 4 bases and J by 4 bases, with 2 bases of the junction left unmatched. Germline V gene sequence: CDR1 DFQATT, CDR2 SNEGSKA (reference sequence). The CDR3 region is CSATGGAETQYF. CDR3 DNA sequence: TGCAGTGCTACAGGGGGCGCAGAGACCCAGTACTTC.

The chain combines TRBV5-4 with TRBJ1-2; D remains unclear. Germline V CDR1 and CDR2: SGHNT, YYREEE (reference sequence). The V end lost 0 bases, the J end lost 3 bases, and 6 bases lay between the germline ends. This CDR3 spans 13 amino acids. The CDR3 loop reads CASSLVRDYGYTF. Here the CDR3 DNA reads TGTGCCAGCAGCTTGGTCAGAGACTATGGCTACACCTTC.

CDR3 region: CASSQVREVNTEAFF. The CDR3 DNA sequence: TGCGCCAGCAGCCAAGTCCGGGAGGTGAACACTGAAGCTTTCTTT. The gene calls are TRBV4-1 and TRBJ1-1; D gene uncertain. The CDR3 is 15 residues long. Trimming removed 1 base at V and 0 bases at J, with 9 bases between. Germline CDR1 MGHRA, CDR2 YSYEKL.

The V and J genes are TRBV28 and TRBJ2-7; 9 bases are a match to TRBD2. Germline V lookup: CDR1 MDHEN, CDR2 SYDVKM. The CDR3 runs to 17 residues. Germline trimming cut 5 bases from V and 0 bases from J; bases unmatched to any gene: 11. Here the CDR3 reads CASSPQRLAGSSYEQYF. The CDR3 DNA follows: TGTGCCAGCAGTCCCCAGCGTCTAGCGGGGAGCTCCTACGAGCAGTACTTC.